The rows below give T cell receptor beta chains drawn from one sample of a study of blood T cell repertoires in COVID-19. The method was immunoSEQ multiplex PCR; TCRdb's version includes in-frame clones alone and lacks a portion of them. This sample has 250,000 to 400,000 clones, with 88% found just once. The sample consisted of peripheral blood. Every receptor here comes from a woman under 40 with COVID-19, enrolled during active disease. CDR3s include the opening cysteine and the closing phenylalanine or tryptophan. A D gene is named only where the DNA matches it firmly. Clone size, where shown, is once, few, many, or a class for clones that have expanded.

v_call,j_call,clone_size,d_call,cdr3_nt,cdr3_aa
TRBV6-1,TRBJ1-1,.,.,TGTGCCAGCAGTGCCACTATTATGGATCCCTCTTCTGAGCTGCCTTTCTTT,CASSATIMDPSSELPFF
TRBV29-1,TRBJ2-3,.,.,TGCAGCGTAGAACCGGGCACAGATACGCAGTATTTT,CSVEPGTDTQYF
TRBV7-9,TRBJ2-1,.,TRBD1,TGTGCCAGCTGCCCCGGCCAGGGGGTAAATTACAATGAGCAGTTCTTC,CASCPGQGVNYNEQFF
TRBV5-1,TRBJ2-3,once,.,TGCGCCAGCAGCTTATTCTCCGGAGGCACAGATACGCAGTATTTT,CASSLFSGGTDTQYF
TRBV30,TRBJ2-1,few,.,TGTGCCTGGAGGAAACCCGGACAGTTTTACGAGCAGTTCTTC,CAWRKPGQFYEQFF
TRBV11-3,TRBJ2-5,.,TRBD1,TGTGCCAGCAGCACAAGACAGGGGGTTCAAGAGACCCAGTACTTC,CASSTRQGVQETQYF
TRBV6-4,TRBJ2-2,.,.,TGTGCCAGCAGTGTAGCGGATACCGGGGAGCTGTTTTTT,CASSVADTGELFF
TRBV2,TRBJ1-2,.,TRBD1,TGTGCCACTGTAAGGACAGGGGCGGGCAACTATGGCTACACCTTC,CATVRTGAGNYGYTF
TRBV7-9,TRBJ1-1,.,.,TGTGCCAGCAGCTGGGGGGGTACTGAAGCTTTCTTT,CASSWGGTEAFF
TRBV18,TRBJ2-3,.,TRBD2,TGTGCCAGCTCAGACCTTCGGGGGGTCTCAGATACGCAGTATTTT,CASSDLRGVSDTQYF
TRBV19,TRBJ1-2,.,.,TGTGCCAGTAGTAAGACTCAGGGCAGGGCGATTAGCTATGGCTACACCTTC,CASSKTQGRAISYGYTF
TRBV30,TRBJ1-6,.,.,TGTGCCTGGAGGTCAGCGGTCAGCCGGAGACCCCTCCACTTT,CAWRSAVSRRPLHF
TRBV5-5,TRBJ1-3,.,.,TGTGCCAGCAGCCCAACAGCCTTCTCTGGAAACACCATATATTTT,CASSPTAFSGNTIYF
TRBV10-3,TRBJ1-5,.,.,TGTGCCATCAGTCGGGGAGGCAATCAGCCCCAGCATTTT,CAISRGGNQPQHF
TRBV6-5,TRBJ1-5,.,TRBD1,TGTGCCAGCAGCCGAGGACAGGACAATCAGCCCCAGCATTTT,CASSRGQDNQPQHF
TRBV4-3,TRBJ1-1,.,.,TGCGCCAGCAGCCGAGGTGGGAGGAACACTGAAGCTTTCTTT,CASSRGGRNTEAFF
TRBV19,TRBJ1-5,.,.,TGTGCCAGTCTATCCACCTCACCAGGGCAGCCCCAGCATTTT,CASLSTSPGQPQHF
TRBV14,TRBJ1-2,.,.,TGTGCCAGCAGCTCTAGAGGCCGTGACAGGCGCTTTAACTATGGCTACACCTTC,CASSSRGRDRRFNYGYTF
TRBV9,TRBJ2-7,.,.,TGTGCCAGCAGTGGAACCGGGACAAGCAATTTCTACGAGCAGTACTTC,CASSGTGTSNFYEQYF
TRBV5-5,TRBJ2-7,.,.,TGTGCCAGCAGCTTGGACGGTTCCTACGAGCAGTACTTC,CASSLDGSYEQYF
TRBV27,TRBJ2-1,.,TRBD1,TGTGCCAGCAGCCTGACCCCGGGACAGGGGGCCTATGAGCAGTTCTTC,CASSLTPGQGAYEQFF
TRBV13,TRBJ2-1,.,.,TGTGCCAGCAGCTCGGGTCGGGATGAGCAGTTCTTC,CASSSGRDEQFF
TRBV11-1,TRBJ2-1,.,TRBD2,TGTGCCAGCAGCACCCAGACTAGCGGGGGTAGGAATGAGCAGTTCTTC,CASSTQTSGGRNEQFF
TRBV5-1,TRBJ2-7,.,TRBD1,TGCGCCAGCAGCGCTACAGGGGCTGCCGAGCAGTACTTC,CASSATGAAEQYF
TRBV12-3/TRBV12-4,TRBJ1-3,once,.,TGTGCCAGCAGTTATAACAGGGACACCATATATTTT,CASSYNRDTIYF
TRBV12-3/TRBV12-4,TRBJ1-3,.,.,TGTGCCAGCTGGGGGGACTCTGGAAACACCATATATTTT,CASWGDSGNTIYF
TRBV7-9,TRBJ2-6,.,.,TGTGCCAGCCTTTCGCAGGGTTCGCGGTCTGGGGCCAACGTCCTGACTTTC,CASLSQGSRSGANVLTF